Presented here are 19 T cell receptor beta chains from one specimen sequenced in a study of cytomegalovirus exposure and HLA in healthy donors. The PCR employed 60 Vbeta primers together with 13 Jbeta primers. The repertoire was sequenced with immunoSEQ multiplex PCR; TCRdb's copy has only in-frame clones and lacks some. The top ten hold around an eighth of the sample, which has 110,000 to 150,000 clones, roughly 76% seen once. Sample: PBMCs. Receptors were obtained from a human donor in good health.

There are a few counts of this clone. The chain recombines TRBV2 with TRBJ1-1; a possible D gene is TRBD1 (6 bases). Per germline, CDR1 SNHLY and CDR2 FYNNEI. The CDR3 extends over 11 amino acids. V was trimmed by 8 bases and J by 10 bases, leaving 14 bases between them. In DNA, the CDR3 is TGTGCCAGCGATGACAGGCCTCCAGCTTTCTTT. Translating gives CASDDRPPAFF. The whole variable domain, remainder taken from reference TRBV2 and TRBJ1-1, is EPEVTQTPSHQVTQMGQEVILRCVPISNHLYFYWYRQILGQKVEFLVSFYNNEISEKSEIFDDQFSVERPDGSNFTLKIRSTKLEDSAMYFCASDDRPPAFFGQGTRLTVV.

J is TRBJ1-2 and V is TRBV27; D gene ambiguous. This CDR3 spans 13 amino acids. The V gene lost 0 bases and the J gene lost 2 bases, with 4 bases spanning the gap. Germline V lookup: CDR1 MNHEY, CDR2 SMNVEV (reference sequence). This chain's CDR3 is CASSLSGNYGYTF. CDR3 sequence (DNA): TGTGCCAGCAGTTTATCCGGGAACTATGGCTACACCTTC.

This clone showed up just a few times. V is TRBV4-1 and J is TRBJ2-7; the D gene is possibly TRBD1 (6 bases). CDR1 and CDR2 from the germline V gene are MGHRA and YSYEKL. The CDR3 has 18 residues. Trimming cost V 0 bases and J 0 bases, with 18 bases left between them. DNA of the CDR3: TGCGCCAGCAGCCAAGAAGGTATTATAGGGGGTAGCTCCTACGAGCAGTACTTC. This sequence encodes CASSQEGIIGGSSYEQYF.

The chain combines TRBV5-5 with TRBJ1-4; D gene ambiguous. CDR3 size: 13 residues. With 4 bases removed from V and 7 bases from J, the gap between germline ends came to 11 bases. Germline CDR1 and CDR2: SGHKS and YYEKEE (reference sequence). CDR3 DNA sequence: TGTGCCAGCAGCCGGGTCGTGAGTGAAAAACTGTTTTTT. Protein: CASSRVVSEKLFF.

This clone occurred once. This chain connects TRBV9 to TRBJ1-1; D is unclear. V dropped 1 base and J dropped 4 bases, with 8 bases sitting between them. The CDR3 is 13 amino acids. CDR1 and CDR2 from the germline V gene are SGDLS and YYNGEE. The CDR3 nucleotides are TGTGCCAGCAGCGTAAGTTGGGCCACTGAAGCTTTCTTT. This encodes CASSVSWATEAFF.

This clone was seen a handful of times. The chain combines TRBV28 with TRBJ1-2, with unresolved D. Germline CDR1 is MDHEN and CDR2 is SYDVKM. The V gene lost 5 bases and the J gene lost 8 bases, with 12 bases spanning the gap. The CDR3 runs 12 residues. The CDR3 coding sequence is TGTGCCAGCAGTGAGGAGAGACGCGGCTACACCTTC. Translating gives CASSEERRGYTF.

This clone was detected once. The chain carries TRBV5-1 and TRBJ2-5; a possible D gene is TRBD1 (7 bases). The J call may be wrong; the DNA end is better matched by TRBJ2-7. The CDR3 contains 16 residues. Germline CDR1 is SGHRS and CDR2 is YFSETQ. CDR3 DNA sequence: TGCGCCAGCAGCCTAGGGGGCGGGACATATACCTACGAGCAGTACTTC. Protein: CASSLGGGTYTYEQYF.

The chain couples TRBV14 to TRBJ2-5; possible D gene TRBD2, 6 bases. Per germline, CDR1 SGHDN and CDR2 FVKESK. V was trimmed by 3 bases and J by 5 bases, leaving 19 bases between them. This CDR3 has 16 residues. The CDR3 region is CASSQERRGSGETQYF. In DNA form, the CDR3 reads TGTGCCAGCAGCCAGGAGAGGCGGGGAAGTGGTGAGACCCAGTACTTC.

The table lists this clone with a few counts. This sequence joins TRBV5-1 and TRBJ1-1; D is perhaps TRBD1 (5 bases). Trimming removed 3 bases from V and 6 bases from J, with 24 bases in between. Looked up from germline, CDR1 is SGHRS and CDR2 is YFSETQ. The CDR3 is 17 amino acids. CDR3 sequence: CASSSNGAGSEPPEAFF. In nucleotides, the CDR3 is TGCGCCAGCAGCTCGAACGGCGCAGGGTCGGAACCTCCTGAAGCTTTCTTT.

This chain joins TRBV19 and TRBJ2-1; 7 nucleotides align to TRBD2. Per germline, CDR1 LNHDA and CDR2 SQIVND (reference sequence). This CDR3 is built from 15 residues. Trimming at V came to 9 bases and at J to 6 bases, leaving 14 bases not matched to a gene. CDR3 in DNA: TGTGCCAGCGACAAAGGACTAGATAGTACCAATGAGCAGTTCTTC. Encoded protein: CASDKGLDSTNEQFF.

J is TRBJ2-1 and V is TRBV4-1; TRBD2 is a possible D gene (6 bases). The V end lost 5 bases, the J end lost 1 base, and 6 bases lay between the germline ends. The CDR3 runs 13 residues. The germline V gene encodes CDR1 MGHRA and CDR2 YSYEKL. CDR3 sequence reads: CASSGGSYNEQFF. The CDR3 coding sequence is TGCGCCAGCAGCGGGGGGTCCTACAATGAGCAGTTCTTC.

The chain joins TRBV19 to TRBJ1-2; 9 positions agree with TRBD1. V lost 5 bases to trimming and J lost 3 bases; unmatched junction nucleotides: 7. There are 15 residues in the CDR3. Germline CDR1 LNHDA, CDR2 SQIVND (reference sequence). The CDR3 DNA follows: TGTGCCAGTAGTCGGGAGGGACAGGGAGACTATGGCTACACCTTC. This translates into CASSREGQGDYGYTF.

This clone has more than one count but fewer than ten. The chain combines TRBV6-1 with TRBJ2-7, with D uncertain. The CDR3 is 15 residues long. The V and J ends lost 10 bases and 4 bases respectively, with 23 bases between them. Germline CDR1 MNHNS, CDR2 SASEGT. Written as DNA, the CDR3 is TGTGCCATTTTTTTCAAGCAGAAGGCGGCATACGAGCAGTACTTC. Its translation is CAIFFKQKAAYEQYF.

The chain uses TRBV7-8 and TRBJ2-5, with 7 bases identical to TRBD1. CDR3 length equals 15 residues. From germline, CDR1 is SGHVS and CDR2 FQNEAQ. Trimming removed 1 base from V and 1 base from J; junction bases left unmatched: 3. The CDR3 DNA reads TGTGCCAGCAGCTTAGGAGGGGGCCTCCAAGAGACCCAGTACTTC. It translates to CASSLGGGLQETQYF.

Only one count was recorded for this clone. V is TRBV28 and J is TRBJ1-1; possibly TRBD1 for D (5 bases). Per germline, CDR1 MDHEN and CDR2 SYDVKM. CDR3 length: 13 residues. Trimming stripped 7 bases from V and 0 bases from J, with 9 bases between. CDR3 sequence reads: CASTQQVNTEAFF. As DNA, the CDR3 is TGTGCCAGCACCCAACAGGTGAACACTGAAGCTTTCTTT.

In the case of this clone: At one of its ends the junction is not consistent with the germline gene, which may arise from a read error. The V call is TRBV7-8, the J call TRBJ2-3; 10 positions agree with TRBD2. Germline V gene sequence: CDR1 SGHVS, CDR2 FQNEAQ. The CDR3 is 15 amino acids. The CDR3 is CASSIAGGNTDTQYF. In nucleotides, the CDR3 is TGTGCCAGCAGCATAGCGGGGGGAAACACAGATACGCAGTATTTT.

J is TRBJ1-4 and V is TRBV5-6; TRBD1 matches at 8 bases. From germline, CDR1 is SGHDT and CDR2 YYEEEE. Trimming cost V 3 bases and J 6 bases; bases outside gene matches: 7. The CDR3 runs to 15 residues. The CDR3 DNA is TGTGCCAGCAGCTCCGACAGGGGAAGCGATGAAAAACTGTTTTTT. This gives the protein CASSSDRGSDEKLFF.

The gene calls are TRBV9 and TRBJ2-1, with D maybe TRBD2 (6 bases). CDR1 and CDR2 from the germline V gene are SGDLS and YYNGEE. Trimming took off 0 bases at V and 7 bases at J, with 11 bases between the two ends. The CDR3 runs 14 residues. The CDR3 DNA reads as TGTGCCAGCAGCGTAGGGGGACTGGGGAATGAGCAGTTCTTC. It specifies CASSVGGLGNEQFF.

The chain couples TRBV28 to TRBJ1-1, with D perhaps TRBD1 (5 bases). The CDR3 loop spans 15 amino acids. The germline CDR1 and CDR2 sequences are MDHEN and SYDVKM. Trimming shortened V by 4 bases and J by 3 bases, and 15 bases separated the two germline ends. DNA of the CDR3: TGTGCCAGCAGTTCACCCCGGGGGGTACACACTGAAGCTTTCTTT. Its translation is CASSSPRGVHTEAFF.